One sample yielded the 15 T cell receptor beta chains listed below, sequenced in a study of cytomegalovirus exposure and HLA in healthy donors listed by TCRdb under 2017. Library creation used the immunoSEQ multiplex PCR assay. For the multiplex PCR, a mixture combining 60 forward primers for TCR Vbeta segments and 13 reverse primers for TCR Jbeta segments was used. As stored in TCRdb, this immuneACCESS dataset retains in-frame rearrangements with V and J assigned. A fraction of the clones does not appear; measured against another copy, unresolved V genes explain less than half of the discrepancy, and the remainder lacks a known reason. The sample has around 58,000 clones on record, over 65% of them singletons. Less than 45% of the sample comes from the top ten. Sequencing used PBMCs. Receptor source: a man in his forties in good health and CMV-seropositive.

The CDR3 DNA reads as TGTGCCAGCAGTTTTTATCGTGGGACGGGGGGGGATGAGCAGTTCTTC. This translates into CASSFYRGTGGDEQFF. This sequence joins TRBV27 and TRBJ2-1, with 8 bases identical to TRBD2. Germline values: CDR1 MNHEY, CDR2 SMNVEV (reference sequence). CDR3 length equals 16 residues. The junction had 12 bases not matched to a gene; V was cut back by 3 bases and J by 8 bases.

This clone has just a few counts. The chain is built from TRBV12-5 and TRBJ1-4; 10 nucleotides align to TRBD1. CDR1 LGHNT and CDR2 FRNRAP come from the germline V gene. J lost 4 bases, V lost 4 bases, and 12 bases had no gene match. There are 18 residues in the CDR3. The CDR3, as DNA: TGTGCTAGTGGTTCCCTGCTCCGACAGGGGGCGTATAATGAAAAACTGTTTTTT. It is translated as CASGSLLRQGAYNEKLFF.

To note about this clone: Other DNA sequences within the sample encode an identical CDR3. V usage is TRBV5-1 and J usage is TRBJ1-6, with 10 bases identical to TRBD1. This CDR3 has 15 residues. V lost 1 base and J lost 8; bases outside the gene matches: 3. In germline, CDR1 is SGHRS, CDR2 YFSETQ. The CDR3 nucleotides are TGCGCCAGCAGCTTGAGGGGGACAGGGGATTCACCCCTCCACTTT. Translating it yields CASSLRGTGDSPLHF.

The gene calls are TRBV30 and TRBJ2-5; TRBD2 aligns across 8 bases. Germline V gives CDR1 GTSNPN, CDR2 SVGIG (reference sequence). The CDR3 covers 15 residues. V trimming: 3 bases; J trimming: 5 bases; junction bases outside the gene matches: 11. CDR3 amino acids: CAWRGGTSHYETQYF. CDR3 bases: TGTGCCTGGAGGGGAGGGACTAGTCACTACGAGACCCAGTACTTC.

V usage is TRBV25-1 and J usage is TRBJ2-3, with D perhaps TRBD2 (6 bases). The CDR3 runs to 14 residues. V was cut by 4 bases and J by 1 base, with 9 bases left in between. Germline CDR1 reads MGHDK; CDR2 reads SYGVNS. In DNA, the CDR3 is TGTGCCAGCAGTGCATCGGGGGGCACAGATACGCAGTATTTT. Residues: CASSASGGTDTQYF.

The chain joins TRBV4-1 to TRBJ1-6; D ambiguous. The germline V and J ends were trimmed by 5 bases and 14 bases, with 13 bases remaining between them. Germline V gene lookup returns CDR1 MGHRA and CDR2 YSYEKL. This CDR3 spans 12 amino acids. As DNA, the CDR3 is TGCGCCAGCAGCGGTGACTCGCTCGCCCTCCACTTT. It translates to CASSGDSLALHF.

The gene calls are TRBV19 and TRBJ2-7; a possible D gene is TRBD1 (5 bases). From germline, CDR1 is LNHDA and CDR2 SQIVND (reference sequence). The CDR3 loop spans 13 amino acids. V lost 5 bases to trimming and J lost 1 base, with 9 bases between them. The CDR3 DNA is TGTGCCAGTAGTCTCCACAGGTCCTACGAGCAGTACTTC. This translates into CASSLHRSYEQYF.

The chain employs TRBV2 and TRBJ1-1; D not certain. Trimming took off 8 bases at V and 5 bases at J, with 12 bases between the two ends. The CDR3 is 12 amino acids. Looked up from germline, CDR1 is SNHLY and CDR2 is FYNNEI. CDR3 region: CASGSTRTEAFF. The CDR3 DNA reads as TGTGCCAGCGGGTCAACGAGGACTGAAGCTTTCTTT.

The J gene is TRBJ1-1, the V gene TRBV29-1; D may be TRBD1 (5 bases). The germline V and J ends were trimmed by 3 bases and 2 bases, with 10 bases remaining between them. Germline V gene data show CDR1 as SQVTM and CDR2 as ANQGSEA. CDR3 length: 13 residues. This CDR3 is CSVEGGENTEAFF. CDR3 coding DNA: TGCAGCGTTGAGGGAGGGGAAAACACTGAAGCTTTCTTT.

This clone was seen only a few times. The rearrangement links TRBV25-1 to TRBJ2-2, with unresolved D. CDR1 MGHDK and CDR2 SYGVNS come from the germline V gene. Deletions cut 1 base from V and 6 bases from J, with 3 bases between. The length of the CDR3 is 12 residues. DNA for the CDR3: TGTGCCAGCAGTGAATTCGCCGGGGAGCTGTTTTTT. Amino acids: CASSEFAGELFF.

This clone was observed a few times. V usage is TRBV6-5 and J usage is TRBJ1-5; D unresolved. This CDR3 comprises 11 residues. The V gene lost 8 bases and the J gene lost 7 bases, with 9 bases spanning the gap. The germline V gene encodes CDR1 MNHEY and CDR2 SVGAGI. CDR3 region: CASAPGQPQHF. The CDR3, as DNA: TGTGCCAGCGCCCCGGGGCAGCCCCAGCATTTT.

CDR3 DNA sequence: TGTGCTAGTGGCCCCCCCGGTAGGGGGACCACTGAAGCTTTCTTT. Its translation is CASGPPGRGTTEAFF. This chain links TRBV12-5 with TRBJ1-1, with D possibly matching TRBD1 (6 bases). V lost 6 bases, J lost 4 bases, and 18 bases lay in between. Germline CDR1 is LGHNT and CDR2 is FRNRAP. The CDR3 loop spans 15 amino acids.

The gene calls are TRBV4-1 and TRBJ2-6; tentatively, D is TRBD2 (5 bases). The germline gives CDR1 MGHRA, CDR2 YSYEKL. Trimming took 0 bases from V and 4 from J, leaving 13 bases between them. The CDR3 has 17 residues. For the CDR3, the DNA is TGCGCCAGCAGCCAAGATCGGAGGCGCGTAGGGGCCAACGTCCTGACTTTC. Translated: CASSQDRRRVGANVLTF.

The CDR3 DNA follows: TGCGCCAGCAGCGAAAGCGGGGCGGGGGGGCTCAATGAGCAGTTCTTC. It specifies CASSESGAGGLNEQFF. The chain employs TRBV5-1 and TRBJ2-1; 9 nucleotides align to TRBD2. The V gene end was trimmed by 4 bases and the J gene end by 6 bases; junction bases not matched to a gene: 11. Germline V gene sequence: CDR1 SGHRS, CDR2 YFSETQ. The CDR3 spans 16 residues.

CDR3 loop: CASSPQGSQETQYF. CDR3 nucleotides: TGTGCCAGCAGCCCACAGGGTTCCCAAGAGACCCAGTACTTC. This chain connects TRBV7-8 to TRBJ2-5; possibly TRBD1 for D (6 bases). V was shortened by 5 bases and J by 1 base, with 11 bases between the two germline ends. The CDR3 is 14 amino acids. CDR1 and CDR2 (germline): SGHVS, FQNEAQ.